The clone carrying this T cell receptor beta chain came up a few times. Its specificity is unknown. The sample is drawn from a study of OX40 agonist ivuxolimab in advanced cancers. The wider study: Hepatocellular carcinoma, melanoma, renal cell or head and neck cancer occurred in dose-escalation patients. Aged roughly 23 to 90 with a mean of 60 years, they were more than 80% male.

The CDR3 runs to 14 residues. The germline V gene encodes CDR1 SGHVS and CDR2 FNYEAQ. The ends were cut back, 5 bases at V and 10 bases at J, with 18 bases in the middle. Study-wide findings and caveats: Fewer expanded clones were found on average in CD4+ than in CD8+ T cells.

TCRdb's copy holds only in-frame clones and misses some; the assay was immunoSEQ multiplex PCR. This sample has around 35,000 clones, with around 93% found just once. This rearrangement joins TRBV7-6 to TRBJ1-5, with a possible D match to TRBD1 (5 bases). The receptor's source is an adult with an advanced solid tumor such as melanoma, head and neck, liver or kidney cancer. Sequenced here: CD4+ or CD8+ T cells sorted from blood, sampled in a trial of the OX40 agonist ivuxolimab. DNA for the CDR3: TGTGCCAGCAGCCAGGGTGGGGGGTACGGTCCCCAGCATTTT. It is translated as CASSQGGGYGPQHF. The full variable domain, its missing parts supplied by reference TRBV7-6 and TRBJ1-5, is GAGVSQSPRYKVTKRGQDVALRCDPISGHVSLYWYRQALGQGPEFLTYFNYEAQQDKSGLPNDRFSAERPEGSISTLTIQRTEQRDSAMYRCASSQGGGYGPQHFGDGTRLSIL.